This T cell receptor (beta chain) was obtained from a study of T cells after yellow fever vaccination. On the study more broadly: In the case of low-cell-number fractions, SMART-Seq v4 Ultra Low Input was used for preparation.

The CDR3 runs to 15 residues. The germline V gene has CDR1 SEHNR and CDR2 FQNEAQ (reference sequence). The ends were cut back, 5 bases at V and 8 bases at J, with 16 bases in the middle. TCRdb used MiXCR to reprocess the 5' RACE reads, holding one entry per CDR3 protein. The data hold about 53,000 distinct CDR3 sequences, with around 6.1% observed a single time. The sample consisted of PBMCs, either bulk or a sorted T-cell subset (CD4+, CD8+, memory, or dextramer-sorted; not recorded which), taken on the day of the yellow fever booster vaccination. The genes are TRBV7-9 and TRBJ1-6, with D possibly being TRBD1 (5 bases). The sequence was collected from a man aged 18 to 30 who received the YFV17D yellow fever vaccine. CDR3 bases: TGTGCCAGCAGCCCCCCCCCGGGGGAAGATTCACCCCTCCACTTT. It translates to CASSPPPGEDSPLHF.